The text below deals with one T cell receptor beta chain. The antigen remains undetermined. Primers included in the PCR were 60 Vbeta and 13 Jbeta primers. Measured with immunoSEQ multiplex PCR; TCRdb has only the in-frame clones, and not every one. The data contain 120,000 to 150,000 clones, over 60% of them singletons. The entry originates in a study of cytomegalovirus exposure and HLA in healthy donors. Findings and limits, study-wide: A prior analysis recorded that most TCR beta V segments were productive about 90% or about 30% of the time.

The source is a female donor in good health and CMV-seronegative. Sequencing was done on a sample of PBMCs.

The CDR3 DNA reads TGTGCCAGCAGCCTTACCTACGAGCAGTACTTC. Its protein product is CASSLTYEQYF. V gene TRBV6-6 combines with J gene TRBJ2-7; D unclear. V lost 6 bases to trimming and J lost 2 bases, with 5 bases between them. CDR3 length equals 11 residues. Germline CDR1 and CDR2: MNHNY and SVGAGI (reference sequence).